This T cell receptor (beta chain) comes out of a study of blood T cell repertoires in COVID-19. The assay was immunoSEQ multiplex PCR, and TCRdb's table has in-frame clones only and misses some. The sample has some 100,000 clones; roughly four fifths are singletons. V shed 4 bases, J shed 0 bases, and the junction held 3 bases outside the gene matches. Germline V CDR1 and CDR2: MNHNY, SVGAGI (reference sequence). The CDR3 consists of 15 residues. The sequenced sample consisted of peripheral blood. The TCR originated in a man over 45 with active or convalescent COVID-19. V gene TRBV6-6 combines with J gene TRBJ2-1; 7 bases line up with TRBD1. This chain's CDR3 is CASSSQGDSYNEQFF. The CDR3 nucleotides are TGTGCCAGCAGTTCTCAGGGGGACTCCTACAATGAGCAGTTCTTC.